Listed below are T cell receptor beta chains from one sample, sequenced in a study of T cell responses to AZD1222 COVID-19 vaccine. Sequencing was performed with immunoSEQ multiplex PCR; in TCRdb, only in-frame clones are kept and a portion is missing. Counted here are 93,000 or so clones, about 90% occurring once; the ten biggest clones make up under 5.5%. Material: peripheral blood, obtained on day 0 of AZD1222 vaccination. Source of these receptors: an adult in good health. CDR3s include the opening cysteine and the closing phenylalanine or tryptophan. Each record gives: CDR3 DNA, CDR3 protein, clone size, J gene, V gene, D gene. D genes are given only for firm matches. The listing skips clone size in some rows; elsewhere it reads once, few, many or a size class.

CDR3nt: TGTGCCATCAGGGACGTGAAGAGCTCTGGAAACACCATATATTTT; CDR3aa: CAIRDVKSSGNTIYF; abundance: NA; j_gene: TRBJ1-3; v_gene: TRBV10-3; d_gene: NA
CDR3nt: TGTGCCACCAGTGATCAACAGGGTTCTCCCTACAATGAGCAGTTCTTC; CDR3aa: CATSDQQGSPYNEQFF; abundance: NA; j_gene: TRBJ2-1; v_gene: TRBV24-1; d_gene: NA
CDR3nt: TGTGCCTGGAGTGAGGGACATGACGACGAGCAGTACTTC; CDR3aa: CAWSEGHDDEQYF; abundance: NA; j_gene: TRBJ2-7; v_gene: TRBV30; d_gene: NA
CDR3nt: TGTGCCAGCAGAAAACAACAGGGCTCCCTTGAAAAACTGTTTTTT; CDR3aa: CASRKQQGSLEKLFF; abundance: NA; j_gene: TRBJ1-4; v_gene: TRBV2; d_gene: NA
CDR3nt: TGTGCCTGGGGCGGAGGGACATCCCCAACTAATGAAAAACTGTTTTTT; CDR3aa: CAWGGGTSPTNEKLFF; abundance: NA; j_gene: TRBJ1-4; v_gene: TRBV30; d_gene: NA
CDR3nt: TGTGCCAGCAAAGACCAAGCGGGGGTGCACTACGAGCAGTACTTC; CDR3aa: CASKDQAGVHYEQYF; abundance: NA; j_gene: TRBJ2-7; v_gene: TRBV27; d_gene: TRBD2
CDR3nt: TGTGCCAGCAGCCCGGGACTAGCGGTCAATGAGCAGTTCTTC; CDR3aa: CASSPGLAVNEQFF; abundance: NA; j_gene: TRBJ2-1; v_gene: TRBV5-4; d_gene: TRBD2
CDR3nt: TGTGCCAGCAGTTTAAAGCTTGGAAACACCATATATTTT; CDR3aa: CASSLKLGNTIYF; abundance: NA; j_gene: TRBJ1-3; v_gene: TRBV27; d_gene: NA
CDR3nt: TGTGCCAGTAGTCCGACAGGGTTCGTATATGGCTACACCTTC; CDR3aa: CASSPTGFVYGYTF; abundance: once; j_gene: TRBJ1-2; v_gene: TRBV19; d_gene: TRBD1
CDR3nt: TGCGCCAGCAGCTCGGTGTGGGGGGGCCAATCCTACGAGCAGTACTTC; CDR3aa: CASSSVWGGQSYEQYF; abundance: NA; j_gene: TRBJ2-7; v_gene: TRBV5-1; d_gene: NA
CDR3nt: TGTGCCAGCAGTTACTCCGCAGCACAGAACACTGAAGCTTTCTTT; CDR3aa: CASSYSAAQNTEAFF; abundance: NA; j_gene: TRBJ1-1; v_gene: TRBV6-5; d_gene: NA
CDR3nt: TGTGCCAGCAGTGGGAACCTATTGAACACTGAAGCTTTCTTT; CDR3aa: CASSGNLLNTEAFF; abundance: few; j_gene: TRBJ1-1; v_gene: TRBV2; d_gene: NA
CDR3nt: TGTGCCAGCAGTTTATCGAGGAGCCAGCCCCAGCATTTT; CDR3aa: CASSLSRSQPQHF; abundance: once; j_gene: TRBJ1-5; v_gene: TRBV27; d_gene: NA
CDR3nt: TGTGCCAGCAGTGATCAACAGCCGAGCGAGACCCAGTACTTC; CDR3aa: CASSDQQPSETQYF; abundance: NA; j_gene: TRBJ2-5; v_gene: TRBV2; d_gene: NA
CDR3nt: TGTGCCAGCAGTTCTCAGGAAAATGAAAAACTGTTTTTT; CDR3aa: CASSSQENEKLFF; abundance: NA; j_gene: TRBJ1-4; v_gene: TRBV3-1/TRBV3-2; d_gene: NA
CDR3nt: TGTGCCAGCAGTTATACTGGGGCCAACGTCCTGACTTTC; CDR3aa: CASSYTGANVLTF; abundance: NA; j_gene: TRBJ2-6; v_gene: TRBV6-5; d_gene: NA
CDR3nt: TGTGCCAGCAGCTCTCTAGGGACAGTCTACGAGCAGTACTTC; CDR3aa: CASSSLGTVYEQYF; abundance: NA; j_gene: TRBJ2-7; v_gene: TRBV7-2; d_gene: TRBD1
CDR3nt: TGCAGCGTTGCGGGGACGGGGAATCAGCCCCAGCATTTT; CDR3aa: CSVAGTGNQPQHF; abundance: NA; j_gene: TRBJ1-5; v_gene: TRBV29-1; d_gene: NA
CDR3nt: TGCGCCAGCAGCTCCACAGGGAATGTTCAAGAGACCCAGTACTTC; CDR3aa: CASSSTGNVQETQYF; abundance: NA; j_gene: TRBJ2-5; v_gene: TRBV5-1; d_gene: NA
CDR3nt: TGCAGTGCTAGTGTTCGGGAGACTGGCTACACCTTC; CDR3aa: CSASVRETGYTF; abundance: NA; j_gene: TRBJ1-2; v_gene: TRBV20-1; d_gene: NA
CDR3nt: TGTGCCAGCAGCCTGGGACTAGCGGCCGTCACCGGGGAGCTGTTTTTT; CDR3aa: CASSLGLAAVTGELFF; abundance: NA; j_gene: TRBJ2-2; v_gene: TRBV5-5; d_gene: TRBD2
CDR3nt: TGCAGTGCTAGTCCGGCGATCTCTGAAGCTTTCTTT; CDR3aa: CSASPAISEAFF; abundance: NA; j_gene: TRBJ1-1; v_gene: TRBV20-1; d_gene: NA
CDR3nt: TGTGCCAGCAGTTTACCCCACGGGACCAATCAGCCCCAGCATTTT; CDR3aa: CASSLPHGTNQPQHF; abundance: NA; j_gene: TRBJ1-5; v_gene: TRBV27; d_gene: NA
CDR3nt: TGTGCCAGCAGGGGCATGGATAGCAATCAGCCCCAGCATTTT; CDR3aa: CASRGMDSNQPQHF; abundance: NA; j_gene: TRBJ1-5; v_gene: TRBV6-5; d_gene: NA
CDR3nt: TGTGCCAGCAGTCCAGGACAGTACGAGCAGTACTTC; CDR3aa: CASSPGQYEQYF; abundance: NA; j_gene: TRBJ2-7; v_gene: TRBV3-1/TRBV3-2; d_gene: NA
CDR3nt: TGTGCCATCAGTCGGGGGTACACAGATACGCAGTATTTT; CDR3aa: CAISRGYTDTQYF; abundance: NA; j_gene: TRBJ2-3; v_gene: TRBV10-3; d_gene: NA
CDR3nt: TGTGCCAGCAGTACTCAGTATGGAAAACTGTTTTTT; CDR3aa: CASSTQYGKLFF; abundance: NA; j_gene: TRBJ1-4; v_gene: TRBV6-2/TRBV6-3; d_gene: NA
CDR3nt: TGCGCCAGCAGCCCAAGCCCCCAGGAGACCCAGTACTTC; CDR3aa: CASSPSPQETQYF; abundance: NA; j_gene: TRBJ2-5; v_gene: TRBV5-1; d_gene: NA
CDR3nt: TGCGCCAGCAGCTCGGCACAGGGGAACACTGAAGCTTTCTTT; CDR3aa: CASSSAQGNTEAFF; abundance: once; j_gene: TRBJ1-1; v_gene: TRBV5-1; d_gene: NA
CDR3nt: TGTGCCAGCAGTGGTACAGTAAATTCACCCCTCCACTTT; CDR3aa: CASSGTVNSPLHF; abundance: NA; j_gene: TRBJ1-6; v_gene: TRBV2; d_gene: NA
CDR3nt: TGTGCCAGCAGTTTGGGGGGGGTTCCTCAAGAGACCCAGTACTTC; CDR3aa: CASSLGGVPQETQYF; abundance: NA; j_gene: TRBJ2-5; v_gene: TRBV27; d_gene: TRBD2
CDR3nt: TGCGCCAGCAGCCAATACGGGACAGCCAATCAGCCCCAGCATTTT; CDR3aa: CASSQYGTANQPQHF; abundance: NA; j_gene: TRBJ1-5; v_gene: TRBV4-1; d_gene: TRBD1
CDR3nt: TGTGCCATCAGTGCGCCGGGGGAGGGTGACTACAATGAGCAGTTCTTC; CDR3aa: CAISAPGEGDYNEQFF; abundance: NA; j_gene: TRBJ2-1; v_gene: TRBV10-3; d_gene: TRBD2
CDR3nt: TGTGCCAGCTCACGTGGGAGGGGTGGAGGGAACACTGAAGCTTTCTTT; CDR3aa: CASSRGRGGGNTEAFF; abundance: NA; j_gene: TRBJ1-1; v_gene: TRBV18; d_gene: NA
CDR3nt: TGTGCCAGCAGCCAAACGGGACCGACCTTACTGAACACTGAAGCTTTCTTT; CDR3aa: CASSQTGPTLLNTEAFF; abundance: NA; j_gene: TRBJ1-1; v_gene: TRBV14; d_gene: NA
CDR3nt: TGCAGCGTTGGGGCCCCAGGGGCAACTAATGAAAAACTGTTTTTT; CDR3aa: CSVGAPGATNEKLFF; abundance: NA; j_gene: TRBJ1-4; v_gene: TRBV29-1; d_gene: NA
CDR3nt: TGTGCCACATTGGGGCAATACGGCGAGCAGTACTTC; CDR3aa: CATLGQYGEQYF; abundance: once; j_gene: TRBJ2-7; v_gene: TRBV27; d_gene: NA
CDR3nt: TGTGCCAGCAGCACCTCAACGGGAGGCTACACCTTC; CDR3aa: CASSTSTGGYTF; abundance: NA; j_gene: TRBJ1-2; v_gene: TRBV9; d_gene: NA
CDR3nt: TGTGCCAGCAGTGACAGGGGGCGAACTGAAGCTTTCTTT; CDR3aa: CASSDRGRTEAFF; abundance: NA; j_gene: TRBJ1-1; v_gene: TRBV28; d_gene: TRBD1
CDR3nt: TGTGCCACTCTCGGGACAGTTCCCTACGAGCAGTACTTC; CDR3aa: CATLGTVPYEQYF; abundance: NA; j_gene: TRBJ2-7; v_gene: TRBV19; d_gene: TRBD1
CDR3nt: TGTGCCAGCAGCCAAGATTCCGGGACAGGGGTGGACTACACCTTC; CDR3aa: CASSQDSGTGVDYTF; abundance: NA; j_gene: TRBJ1-2; v_gene: TRBV14; d_gene: TRBD1